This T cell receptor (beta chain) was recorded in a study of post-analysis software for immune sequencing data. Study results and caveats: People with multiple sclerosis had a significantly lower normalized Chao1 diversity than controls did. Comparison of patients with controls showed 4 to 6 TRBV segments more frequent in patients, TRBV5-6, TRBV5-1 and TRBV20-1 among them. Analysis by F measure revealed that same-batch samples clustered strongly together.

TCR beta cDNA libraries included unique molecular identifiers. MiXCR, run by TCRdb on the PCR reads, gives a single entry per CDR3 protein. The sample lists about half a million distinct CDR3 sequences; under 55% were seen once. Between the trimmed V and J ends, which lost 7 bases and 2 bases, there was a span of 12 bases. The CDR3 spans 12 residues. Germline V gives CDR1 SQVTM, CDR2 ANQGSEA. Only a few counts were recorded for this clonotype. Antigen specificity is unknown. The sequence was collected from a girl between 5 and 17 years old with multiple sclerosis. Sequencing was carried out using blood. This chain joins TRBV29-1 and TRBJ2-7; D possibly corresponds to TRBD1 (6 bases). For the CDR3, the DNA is TGCAGCGCCTTACAGGGCCCCTACGAGCAGTACTTC. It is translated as CSALQGPYEQYF.